This T cell receptor (beta chain) emerged from a study of T cell changes during pregnancy in multiple sclerosis. Germline loops: CDR1 SGHTA, CDR2 FQGNSA. After removal of 3 bases from V and 5 bases from J, the junction contained 10 bases not matched to a gene. This CDR3 has 16 amino acids. TCRdb's copy holds only in-frame clones and misses some; the assay was immunoSEQ multiplex PCR. The table includes tens of thousands of clones, 85% to 95% detected once. The sample was peripheral blood, taken in the first trimester of pregnancy. This TCR derives from a female donor in good health, enrolled as a control in a pregnancy study. The chain is built from TRBV7-2 and TRBJ2-7; 10 positions agree with TRBD2. The CDR3 DNA is TGTGCCAGCAGCTTCCAAAGTAGCGGGGGGCGTCACGAGCAGTACTTC. It codes for CASSFQSSGGRHEQYF.